This TCR beta chain was profiled in a study of human T cells and chemical hapten exposure. Overall study context: Variation in per-sample TCR yields came mainly from small pooled library volume differences.

For the library, individual cDNA molecules each received unique molecular identifiers. TCRdb re-analysed the RACE reads in MiXCR, keeping a single row per CDR3 protein. In the table there are approximately 120,000 distinct CDR3 sequences, roughly a tenth of which are singletons. CDR1 and CDR2 from the germline V gene are MNHEY and SVGEGT. The CDR3 extends over 11 amino acids. V lost 0 bases and J lost 7, with 1 base in between. Specified time point: patch test 2, 6 weeks after DPC sensitization. The treatment denotes: therapeutic diphenylcyclopropenone sensitization with weekly scalp DPC. Sequencing used whole blood, obtained in connection with sensitization to the hapten diphenylcyclopropenone (DPC). This TCR was sampled from a woman aged 35 to 49 with alopecia areata. Some clones in this sample may be carry-over from other donors' samples. The rearrangement links TRBV6-2 or TRBV6-3 to TRBJ2-1; D is uncertain. CDR3 in amino acids: CASSYSNEQFF. In nucleotides, the CDR3 is TGTGCCAGCAGTTACTCTAATGAGCAGTTCTTC.